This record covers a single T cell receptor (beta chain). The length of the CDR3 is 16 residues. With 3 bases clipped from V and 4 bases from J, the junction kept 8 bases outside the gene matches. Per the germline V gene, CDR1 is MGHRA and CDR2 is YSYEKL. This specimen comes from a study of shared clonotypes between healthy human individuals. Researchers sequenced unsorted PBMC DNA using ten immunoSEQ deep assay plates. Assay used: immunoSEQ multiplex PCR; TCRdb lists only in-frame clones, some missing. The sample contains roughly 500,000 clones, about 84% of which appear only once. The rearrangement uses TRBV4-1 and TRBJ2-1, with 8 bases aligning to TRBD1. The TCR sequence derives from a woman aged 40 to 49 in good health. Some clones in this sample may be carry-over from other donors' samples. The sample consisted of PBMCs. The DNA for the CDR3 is TGCGCCAGCAGCCAGGTCACGGACAGGGATTACAATGAGCAGTTCTTC. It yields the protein CASSQVTDRDYNEQFF.